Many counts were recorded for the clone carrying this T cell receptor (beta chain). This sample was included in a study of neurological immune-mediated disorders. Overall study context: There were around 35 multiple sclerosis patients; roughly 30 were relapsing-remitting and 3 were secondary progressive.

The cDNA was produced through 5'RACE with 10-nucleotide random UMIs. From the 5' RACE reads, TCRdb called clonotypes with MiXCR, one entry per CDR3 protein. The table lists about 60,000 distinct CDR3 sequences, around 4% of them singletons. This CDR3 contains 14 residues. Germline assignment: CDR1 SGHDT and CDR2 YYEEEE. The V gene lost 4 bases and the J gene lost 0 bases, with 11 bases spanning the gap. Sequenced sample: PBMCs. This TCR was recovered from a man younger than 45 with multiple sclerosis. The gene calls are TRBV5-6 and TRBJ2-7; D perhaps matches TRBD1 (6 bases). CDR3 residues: CASSVGQNSYEQYF. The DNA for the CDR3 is TGTGCCAGCAGCGTCGGACAGAACTCCTACGAGCAGTACTTC.